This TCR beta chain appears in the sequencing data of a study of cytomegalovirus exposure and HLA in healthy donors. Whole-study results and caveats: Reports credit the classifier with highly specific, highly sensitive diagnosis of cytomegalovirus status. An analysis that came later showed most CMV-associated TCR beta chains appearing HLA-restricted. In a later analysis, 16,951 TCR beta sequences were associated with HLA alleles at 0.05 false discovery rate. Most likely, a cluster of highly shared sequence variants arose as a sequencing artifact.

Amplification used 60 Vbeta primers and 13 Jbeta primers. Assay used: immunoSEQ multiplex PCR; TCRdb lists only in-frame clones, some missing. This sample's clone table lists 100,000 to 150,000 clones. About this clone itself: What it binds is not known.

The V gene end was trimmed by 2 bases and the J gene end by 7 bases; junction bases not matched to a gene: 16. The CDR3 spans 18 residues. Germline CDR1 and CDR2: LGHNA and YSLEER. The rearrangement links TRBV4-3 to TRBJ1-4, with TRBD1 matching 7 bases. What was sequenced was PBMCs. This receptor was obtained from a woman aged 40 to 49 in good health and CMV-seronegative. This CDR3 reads CASSQKGIKGGGIEKLFF. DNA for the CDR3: TGCGCCAGCAGCCAAAAGGGAATTAAAGGGGGCGGTATTGAAAAACTGTTTTTT.